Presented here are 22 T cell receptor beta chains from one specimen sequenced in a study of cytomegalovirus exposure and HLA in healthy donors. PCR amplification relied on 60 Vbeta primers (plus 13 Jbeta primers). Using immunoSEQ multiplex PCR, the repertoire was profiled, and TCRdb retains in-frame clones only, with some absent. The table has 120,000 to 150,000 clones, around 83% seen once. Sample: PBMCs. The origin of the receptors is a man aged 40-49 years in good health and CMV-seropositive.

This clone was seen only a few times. The CDR3 protein is CASRVQGFIEKLFF. Here the CDR3 DNA reads TGTGCCAGCAGAGTTCAGGGTTTTATTGAAAAACTGTTTTTT. The gene calls are TRBV6-1 and TRBJ1-4; tentative D call: TRBD1 (5 bases). This CDR3 is 14 amino acids long. Trimming removed 6 bases at V and 7 bases at J, with 15 bases between. CDR1 and CDR2 from the germline V gene are MNHNS and SASEGT.

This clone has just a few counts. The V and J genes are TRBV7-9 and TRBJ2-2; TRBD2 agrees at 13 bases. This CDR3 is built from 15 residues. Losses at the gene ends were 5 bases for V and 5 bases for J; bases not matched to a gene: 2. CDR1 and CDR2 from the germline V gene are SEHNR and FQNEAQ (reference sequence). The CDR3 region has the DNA TGTGCCAGCAGCCCGGGACTAGCGGGGACCGGGGAGCTGTTTTTT. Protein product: CASSPGLAGTGELFF.

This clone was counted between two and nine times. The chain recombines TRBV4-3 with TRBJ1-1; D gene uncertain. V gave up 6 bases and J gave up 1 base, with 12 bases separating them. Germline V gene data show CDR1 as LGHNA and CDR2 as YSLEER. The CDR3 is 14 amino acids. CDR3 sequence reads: CASRPLTGNTEAFF. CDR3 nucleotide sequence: TGCGCCAGCAGGCCCCTAACGGGGAACACTGAAGCTTTCTTT.

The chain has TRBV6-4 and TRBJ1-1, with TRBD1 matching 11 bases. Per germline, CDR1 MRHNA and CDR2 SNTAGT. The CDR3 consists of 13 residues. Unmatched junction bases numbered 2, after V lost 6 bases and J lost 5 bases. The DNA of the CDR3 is TGTGCCAGCAGCGGGACAGGGGGTACTGAAGCTTTCTTT. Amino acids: CASSGTGGTEAFF.

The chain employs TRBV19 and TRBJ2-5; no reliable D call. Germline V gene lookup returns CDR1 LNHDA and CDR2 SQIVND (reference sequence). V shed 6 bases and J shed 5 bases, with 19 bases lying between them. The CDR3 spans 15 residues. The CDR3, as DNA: TGTGCCAGTAGCTTATTCGGCCTTGACGGGGAGACCCAGTACTTC. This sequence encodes CASSLFGLDGETQYF.

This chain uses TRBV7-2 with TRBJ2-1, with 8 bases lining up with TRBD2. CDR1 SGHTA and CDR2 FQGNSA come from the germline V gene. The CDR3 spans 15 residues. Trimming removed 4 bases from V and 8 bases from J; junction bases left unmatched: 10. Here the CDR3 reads CASSSAAGVAYEQFF. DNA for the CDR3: TGTGCCAGCAGCTCAGCAGCGGGGGTGGCCTATGAGCAGTTCTTC. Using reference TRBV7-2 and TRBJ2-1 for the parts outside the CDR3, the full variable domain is GAGVSQSPSNKVTEKGKDVELRCDPISGHTALYWYRQSLGQGLEFLIYFQGNSAPDKSGLPSDRFSAERTGGSVSTLTIQRTQQEDSAVYLCASSSAAGVAYEQFFGPGTRLTVL.

In nucleotides, the CDR3 is TGTGCCAGCAGCCGCATTCCGAGCTCCTACAATGAGCAGTTCTTC. Translated, it gives CASSRIPSSYNEQFF. V is TRBV9 and J is TRBJ2-1, with D uncertain. This CDR3 is 15 amino acids long. The germline gives CDR1 SGDLS, CDR2 YYNGEE. The germline V and J ends were trimmed by 4 bases and 0 bases, with 11 bases remaining between them.

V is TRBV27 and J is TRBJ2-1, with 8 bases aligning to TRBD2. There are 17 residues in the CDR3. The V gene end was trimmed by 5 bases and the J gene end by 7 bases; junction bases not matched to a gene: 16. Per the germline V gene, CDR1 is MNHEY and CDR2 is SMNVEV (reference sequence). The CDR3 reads CASSPRLPGGPGNEQFF. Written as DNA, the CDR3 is TGTGCCAGCAGTCCCCGGCTACCGGGAGGGCCAGGAAATGAGCAGTTCTTC.

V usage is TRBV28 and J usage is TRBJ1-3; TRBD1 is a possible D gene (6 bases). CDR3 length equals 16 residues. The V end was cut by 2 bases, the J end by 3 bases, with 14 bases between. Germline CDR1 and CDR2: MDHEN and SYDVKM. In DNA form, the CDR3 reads TGTGCCAGCAGTTTACCTCTGAAGGGGGTTGGAAACACCATATATTTT. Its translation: CASSLPLKGVGNTIYF.

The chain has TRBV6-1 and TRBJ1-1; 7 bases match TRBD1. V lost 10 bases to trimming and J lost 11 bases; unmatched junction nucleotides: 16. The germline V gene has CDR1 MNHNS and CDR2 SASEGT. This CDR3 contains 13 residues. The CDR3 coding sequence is TGTGCCACCCAAGGTGCCCAACAGGGGATTGCTTTCTTT. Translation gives CATQGAQQGIAFF.

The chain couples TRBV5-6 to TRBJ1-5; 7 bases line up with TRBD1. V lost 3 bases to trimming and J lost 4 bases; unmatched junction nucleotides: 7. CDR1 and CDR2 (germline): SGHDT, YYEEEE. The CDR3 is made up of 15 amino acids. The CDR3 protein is CASSSGDSLNQPQHF. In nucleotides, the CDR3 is TGTGCCAGCAGCTCCGGGGACAGCCTGAATCAGCCCCAGCATTTT.

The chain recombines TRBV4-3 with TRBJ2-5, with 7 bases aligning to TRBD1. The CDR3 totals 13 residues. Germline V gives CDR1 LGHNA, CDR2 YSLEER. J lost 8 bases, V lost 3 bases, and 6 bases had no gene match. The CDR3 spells CASSQRTGETQYF. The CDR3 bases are TGCGCCAGCAGCCAGCGCACAGGGGAAACCCAGTACTTC.

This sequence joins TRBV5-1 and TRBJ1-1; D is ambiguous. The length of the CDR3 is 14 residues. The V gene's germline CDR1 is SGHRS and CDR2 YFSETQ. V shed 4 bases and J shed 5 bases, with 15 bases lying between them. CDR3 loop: CASSPEAQGTEAFF. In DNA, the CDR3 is TGCGCCAGCAGCCCTGAGGCCCAAGGAACTGAAGCTTTCTTT.

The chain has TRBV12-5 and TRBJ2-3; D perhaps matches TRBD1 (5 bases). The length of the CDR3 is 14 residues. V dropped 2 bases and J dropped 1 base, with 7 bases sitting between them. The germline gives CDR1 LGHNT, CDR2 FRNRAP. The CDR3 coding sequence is TGTGCTAGTGGTTTGTCCAGGGGCACAGATACGCAGTATTTT. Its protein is CASGLSRGTDTQYF. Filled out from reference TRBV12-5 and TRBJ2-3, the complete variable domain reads DARVTQTPRHKVTEMGQEVTMRCQPILGHNTVFWYRQTMMQGLELLAYFRNRAPLDDSGMPKDRFSAEMPDATLATLKIQPSEPRDSAVYFCASGLSRGTDTQYFGPGTRLTVL.

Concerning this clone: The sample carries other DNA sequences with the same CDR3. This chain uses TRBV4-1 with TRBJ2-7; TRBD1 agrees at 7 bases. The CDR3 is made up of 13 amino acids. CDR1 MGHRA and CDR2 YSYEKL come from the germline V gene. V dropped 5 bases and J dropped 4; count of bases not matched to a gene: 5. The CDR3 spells CASSASGGYEQYF. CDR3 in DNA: TGCGCCAGCAGCGCCTCAGGGGGTTACGAGCAGTACTTC.

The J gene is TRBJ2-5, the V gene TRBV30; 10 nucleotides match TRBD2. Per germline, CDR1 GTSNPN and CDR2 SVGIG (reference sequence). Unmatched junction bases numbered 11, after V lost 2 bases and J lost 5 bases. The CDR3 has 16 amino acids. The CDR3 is CAWSRSGRVGRETQYF. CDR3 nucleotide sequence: TGTGCCTGGAGTCGGAGCGGGAGGGTGGGTAGGGAGACCCAGTACTTC.

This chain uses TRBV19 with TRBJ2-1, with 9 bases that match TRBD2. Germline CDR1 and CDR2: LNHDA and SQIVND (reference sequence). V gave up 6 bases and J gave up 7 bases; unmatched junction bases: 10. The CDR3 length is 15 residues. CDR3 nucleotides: TGTGCCAGTAGCATTGGGCGGCTAGCGGGGAATGAGCAGTTCTTC. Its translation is CASSIGRLAGNEQFF. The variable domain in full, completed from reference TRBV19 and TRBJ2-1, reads DGGITQSPKYLFRKEGQNVTLSCEQNLNHDAMYWYRQDPGQGLRLIYYSQIVNDFQKGDIAEGYSVSREKKESFPLTVTSAQKNPTAFYLCASSIGRLAGNEQFFGPGTRLTVL.

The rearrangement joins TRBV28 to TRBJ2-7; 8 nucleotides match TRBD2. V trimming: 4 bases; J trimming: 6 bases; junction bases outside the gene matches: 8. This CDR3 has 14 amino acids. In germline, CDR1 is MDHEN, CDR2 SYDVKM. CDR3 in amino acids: CASSSRGGGGEQYF. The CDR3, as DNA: TGTGCCAGCAGTTCTCGGGGGGGCGGCGGCGAGCAGTACTTC.

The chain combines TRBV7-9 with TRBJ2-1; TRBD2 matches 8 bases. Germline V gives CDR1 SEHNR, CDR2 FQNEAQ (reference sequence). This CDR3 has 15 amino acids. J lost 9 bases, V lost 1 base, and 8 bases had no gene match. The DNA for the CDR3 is TGTGCCAGCAGCTTAGGACTACGGGGGGGCTCTGAGCAGTTCTTC. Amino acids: CASSLGLRGGSEQFF.

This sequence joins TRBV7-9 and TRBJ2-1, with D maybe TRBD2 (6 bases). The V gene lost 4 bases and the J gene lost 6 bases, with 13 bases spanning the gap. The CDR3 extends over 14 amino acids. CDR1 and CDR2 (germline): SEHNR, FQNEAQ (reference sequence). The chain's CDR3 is CASSSKPTSNEQFF. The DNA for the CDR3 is TGTGCCAGCAGCTCAAAACCGACTAGCAATGAGCAGTTCTTC.

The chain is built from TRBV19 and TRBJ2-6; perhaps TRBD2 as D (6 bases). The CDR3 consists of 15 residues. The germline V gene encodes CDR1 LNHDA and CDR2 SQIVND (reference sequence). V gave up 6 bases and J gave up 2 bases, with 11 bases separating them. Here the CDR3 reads CASSLGGAGANVLTF. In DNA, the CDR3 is TGTGCCAGTAGCCTCGGGGGAGCTGGGGCCAACGTCCTGACTTTC.

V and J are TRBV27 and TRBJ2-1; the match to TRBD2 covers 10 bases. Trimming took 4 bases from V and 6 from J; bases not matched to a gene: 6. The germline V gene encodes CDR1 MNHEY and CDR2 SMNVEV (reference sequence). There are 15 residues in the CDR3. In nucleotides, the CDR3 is TGTGCCAGCAGTTCTCTAGCGGGAGTTCCCAATGAGCAGTTCTTC. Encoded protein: CASSSLAGVPNEQFF.